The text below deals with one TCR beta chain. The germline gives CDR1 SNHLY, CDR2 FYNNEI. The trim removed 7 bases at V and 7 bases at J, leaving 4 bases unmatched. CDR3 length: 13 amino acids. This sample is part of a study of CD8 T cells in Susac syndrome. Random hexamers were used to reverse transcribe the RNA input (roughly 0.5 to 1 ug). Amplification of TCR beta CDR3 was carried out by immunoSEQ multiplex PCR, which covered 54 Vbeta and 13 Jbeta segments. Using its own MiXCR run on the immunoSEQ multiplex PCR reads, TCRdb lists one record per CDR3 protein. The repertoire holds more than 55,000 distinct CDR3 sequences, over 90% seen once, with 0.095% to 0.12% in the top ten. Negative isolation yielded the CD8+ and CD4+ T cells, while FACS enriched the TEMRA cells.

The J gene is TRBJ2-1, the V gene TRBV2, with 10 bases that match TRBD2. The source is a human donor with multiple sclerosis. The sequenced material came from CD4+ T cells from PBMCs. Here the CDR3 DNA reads TGTGCCAGCAATATAGCGGGGGGAAATGAGCAGTTCTTC. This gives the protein CASNIAGGNEQFF.